This TCR beta chain was obtained from a study of T cells after yellow fever vaccination. The CDR3 length is 12 residues. Trimming pared 4 bases from V and 9 bases from J, leaving 10 bases between. Germline loops: CDR1 MGHDK, CDR2 SYGVNS. TCRdb used MiXCR to reprocess the 5' RACE reads, holding one entry per CDR3 protein. This table holds hundreds of thousands of distinct CDR3 sequences, 18% found once. The sample was PBMCs, taken before the yellow fever booster vaccination. This receptor was identified in a man younger than 30 who received the YFV17D yellow fever vaccine. The rearrangement joins TRBV25-1 to TRBJ2-1, with no clear D. The CDR3, as DNA: TGTGCCAGCAGTGCCGGGTTGAGTGAGCAGTTCTTC. Protein: CASSAGLSEQFF.